This T cell receptor beta chain was recovered during a study of T-cell memory formation after mild COVID-19. On the study more broadly: TCR clustering was largely donor specific.

This clonotype was counted a few times. TCRdb analysed the 5' RACE reads with MiXCR anew, one entry per CDR3 protein. Of just over 300,000 distinct CDR3 sequences listed, approximately 19% are singletons. The sequencing sample was made of PBMCs or a T cell subset sorted from them (not recorded which). This receptor was taken from a man aged 18 to 30 who had mild COVID-19 (a few samples of this study predate the infection). Cell type and time point are not known.

The CDR3 nucleotides are TGTGCCAGCAGTCGGATCGGGGTGGGCACAGATACGCAGTATTTT. Residues: CASSRIGVGTDTQYF. The rearrangement links TRBV6-5 to TRBJ2-3, with D perhaps matching TRBD2 (5 bases). There are 15 residues in the CDR3. Germline V gene sequence: CDR1 MNHEY, CDR2 SVGAGI. Trimming pared 5 bases from V and 1 base from J, leaving 13 bases between.